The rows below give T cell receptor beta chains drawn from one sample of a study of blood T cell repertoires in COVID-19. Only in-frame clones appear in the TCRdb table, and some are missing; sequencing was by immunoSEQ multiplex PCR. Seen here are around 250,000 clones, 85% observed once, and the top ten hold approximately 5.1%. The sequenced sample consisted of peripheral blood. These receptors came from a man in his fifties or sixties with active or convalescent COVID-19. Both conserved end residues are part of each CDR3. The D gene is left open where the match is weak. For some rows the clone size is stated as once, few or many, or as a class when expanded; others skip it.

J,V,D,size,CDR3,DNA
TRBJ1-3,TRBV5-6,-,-,CASSLSLGRNTIYF,TGTGCCAGCAGCTTGTCTCTGGGGAGGAACACCATATATTTT
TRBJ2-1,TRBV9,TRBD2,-,CASSVGLRASGHYNEQFF,TGTGCCAGCAGCGTAGGTCTTAGGGCTAGCGGCCACTACAATGAGCAGTTCTTC
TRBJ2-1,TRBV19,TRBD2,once,CASSEKLAGAFSYNEQFF,TGTGCCAGTAGCGAAAAACTAGCGGGAGCTTTCTCCTACAATGAGCAGTTCTTC
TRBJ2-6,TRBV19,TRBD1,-,CASSSGQGVSGANVLTF,TGTGCCAGTAGTTCGGGACAGGGTGTCTCTGGGGCCAACGTCCTGACTTTC
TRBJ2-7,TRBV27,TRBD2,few,CASSLLAGGFYEQYF,TGTGCCAGCAGTTTACTAGCGGGAGGATTCTACGAGCAGTACTTC
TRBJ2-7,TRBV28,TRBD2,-,CASGAGGNEQYF,TGTGCCAGCGGCGCGGGGGGAAACGAGCAGTACTTC
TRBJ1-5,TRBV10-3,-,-,CAISGDMDNQPQHF,TGTGCCATCAGTGGGGACATGGACAATCAGCCCCAGCATTTT
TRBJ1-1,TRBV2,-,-,CASSFMNTEAFF,TGTGCCAGCAGTTTTATGAACACTGAAGCTTTCTTT
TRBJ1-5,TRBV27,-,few,CASSASRRRGRGNQPQHF,TGTGCCAGCAGTGCTTCCCGGAGAAGGGGAAGAGGCAATCAGCCCCAGCATTTT
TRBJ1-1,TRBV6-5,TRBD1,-,CASSYGTGVTEAFF,TGTGCCAGCAGTTACGGGACAGGGGTGACTGAAGCTTTCTTT
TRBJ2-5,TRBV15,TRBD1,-,CATSHGTGDGETQYF,TGTGCCACCAGCCATGGGACAGGGGATGGAGAGACCCAGTACTTC
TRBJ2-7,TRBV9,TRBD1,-,CASSVGDRRSYEQYF,TGTGCCAGCAGCGTAGGGGACAGGCGAAGCTACGAGCAGTACTTC
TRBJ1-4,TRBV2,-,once,CAGKKDIQEKLFF,TGTGCCGGAAAGAAGGACATACAGGAAAAACTGTTTTTT
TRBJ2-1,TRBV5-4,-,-,CASSFWGPNEQFF,TGTGCCAGCAGCTTCTGGGGCCCCAATGAGCAGTTCTTC
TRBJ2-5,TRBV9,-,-,CASSVGLEPRYGTQYF,TGTGCCAGCAGCGTAGGACTAGAGCCTCGGTATGGGACCCAGTACTTC
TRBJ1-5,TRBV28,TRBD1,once,CASSVTGGGNQPQHF,TGTGCCAGCAGTGTGACAGGGGGCGGCAATCAGCCCCAGCATTTT
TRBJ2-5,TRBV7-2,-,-,CASSLLSVNTQYF,TGTGCCAGCAGCCTCCTGTCGGTTAATACCCAGTACTTC
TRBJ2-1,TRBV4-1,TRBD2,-,CASSQEWVAGGREQFF,TGCGCCAGCAGCCAAGAGTGGGTAGCGGGAGGACGGGAGCAGTTCTTC
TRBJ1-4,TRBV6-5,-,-,CASSNSDEKLFF,TGTGCCAGCAGTAACAGTGATGAAAAACTGTTTTTT
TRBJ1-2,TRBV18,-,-,CASSSGVQGYTF,TGTGCCAGCTCGTCAGGGGTTCAGGGCTACACCTTC
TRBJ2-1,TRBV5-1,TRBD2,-,CASSLRSSGKGGEQFF,TGCGCCAGCAGCTTGAGGTCTAGCGGGAAAGGTGGTGAGCAGTTCTTC
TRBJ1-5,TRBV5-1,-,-,CASSFAGGDQPQHF,TGCGCCAGCAGCTTCGCGGGAGGCGATCAGCCCCAGCATTTT
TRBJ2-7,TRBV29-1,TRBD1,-,CSVPGNRGAYEQYF,TGCAGCGTACCCGGGAACAGGGGGGCGTACGAGCAGTACTTC
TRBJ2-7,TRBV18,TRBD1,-,CASSPDRVSYEQYF,TGTGCCAGCTCACCGGACAGGGTCTCCTACGAGCAGTACTTC
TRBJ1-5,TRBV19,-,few,CASSIPFFRQPNQPQHF,TGTGCCAGTAGTATCCCCTTCTTTAGACAGCCCAATCAGCCCCAGCATTTT
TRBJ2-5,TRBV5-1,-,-,CASSFGETQYF,TGCGCCAGCAGCTTCGGGGAGACCCAGTACTTC
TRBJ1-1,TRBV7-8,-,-,CASSLGRLLRGMNTEAFF,TGTGCCAGCAGCTTAGGTAGGCTTTTAAGGGGCATGAACACTGAAGCTTTCTTT
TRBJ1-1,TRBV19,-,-,CASSREDSWRPEAFF,TGTGCCAGTAGTAGAGAGGACAGCTGGAGGCCTGAAGCTTTCTTT
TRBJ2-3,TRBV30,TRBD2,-,CAWSSGGGDTQYF,TGTGCCTGGAGCTCTGGCGGGGGGGATACGCAGTATTTT
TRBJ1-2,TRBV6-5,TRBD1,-,CASRRDRGGYTF,TGTGCCAGCAGGAGGGACAGGGGGGGCTACACCTTC
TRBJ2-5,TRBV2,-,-,CASSERAGYETQYF,TGTGCCAGCAGTGAACGGGCAGGGTACGAGACCCAGTACTTC
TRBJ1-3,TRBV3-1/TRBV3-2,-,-,CASSQNPGGSGNTIYF,TGTGCCAGCAGCCAAAACCCCGGCGGATCTGGAAACACCATATATTTT
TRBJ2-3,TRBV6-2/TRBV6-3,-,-,CASSYVYLARGPTDTQYF,TGTGCCAGCAGTTACGTCTATCTCGCGAGAGGTCCCACAGATACGCAGTATTTT
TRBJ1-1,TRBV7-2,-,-,CASSIGTPEAFF,TGTGCCAGCAGCATCGGGACTCCTGAAGCTTTCTTT
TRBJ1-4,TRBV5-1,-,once,CASRVRAGSTNEKLFF,TGCGCCAGCAGAGTCCGGGCGGGCTCAACTAATGAAAAACTGTTTTTT
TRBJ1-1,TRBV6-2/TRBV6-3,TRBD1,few,CASSKLPDRGRVITEAFF,TGTGCCAGCAGTAAGCTACCGGACAGGGGGCGCGTAATCACTGAAGCTTTCTTT
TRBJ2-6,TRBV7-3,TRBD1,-,CASSPTGTGSGANVLTF,TGTGCCAGCAGCCCCACGGGGACAGGATCTGGGGCCAACGTCCTGACTTTC
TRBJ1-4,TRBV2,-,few,CATRLRSDEKLFF,TGTGCCACCCGTTTGCGTTCCGATGAAAAACTGTTTTTT
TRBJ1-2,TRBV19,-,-,CASSTHGGSDGYTF,TGTGCCAGTAGTACCCACGGGGGGTCTGATGGCTACACCTTC
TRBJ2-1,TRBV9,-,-,CASSVGGPPEQFF,TGTGCCAGCAGCGTAGGGGGGCCCCCCGAGCAGTTCTTC
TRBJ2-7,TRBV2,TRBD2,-,CASMTLAGVGPYEQYF,TGTGCCAGCATGACTCTAGCGGGAGTAGGCCCCTACGAGCAGTACTTC
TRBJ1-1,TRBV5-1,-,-,CASSFWGGTEAFF,TGCGCCAGCAGCTTCTGGGGGGGCACTGAAGCTTTCTTT
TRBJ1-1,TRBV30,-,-,CAWSRRADTEAFF,TGTGCCTGGAGTCGCAGGGCGGACACTGAAGCTTTCTTT
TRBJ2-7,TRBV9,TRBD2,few,CASSVAPGGFYEQYF,TGTGCCAGCAGCGTAGCCCCGGGGGGTTTCTACGAGCAGTACTTC
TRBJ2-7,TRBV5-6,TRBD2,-,CASSLVTSDSYEQYF,TGTGCCAGCAGCTTGGTGACTAGCGATTCCTACGAGCAGTACTTC
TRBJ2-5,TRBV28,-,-,CASSLQWETQYF,TGTGCCAGCAGTTTACAGTGGGAGACCCAGTACTTC
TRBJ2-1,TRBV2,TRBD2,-,CASKGAGVSYNEQFF,TGTGCCAGCAAGGGAGCGGGAGTCTCCTACAATGAGCAGTTCTTC
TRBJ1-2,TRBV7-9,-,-,CASSFGGDGYTF,TGTGCCAGCAGCTTCGGGGGTGATGGCTACACCTTC